The 2 T cell receptor beta chains below were found in one sample sequenced in a study of identical twins. TCRdb recomputed calls from the 5' RACE reads with MiXCR, one row per CDR3 protein. The sample consists of about 200,000 distinct CDR3 sequences, approximately 8.3% of them appearing once. This same sample was also taken into another study, of yellow fever vaccine responses in identical twins.

Sequencing was carried out using memory (CD45RO+) T cells sorted from blood. The receptor source for this set is a woman between 18 and 29 years old in good health.

V is TRBV4-3 and J is TRBJ1-1; weak D call: TRBD1 (5 bases). Germline V gene lookup returns CDR1 LGHNA and CDR2 YSLEER. The CDR3 covers 14 residues. Trimming removed 1 base from V and 6 bases from J, with 12 bases in between. CDR3 region: CASSQVPGLSEAFF. Written as DNA, the CDR3 is TGCGCCAGCAGCCAAGTCCCGGGGCTCTCTGAAGCTTTCTTT.

The chain uses TRBV20-1 and TRBJ2-1; D may correspond to TRBD1 or TRBD2 (5 bases each). The germline gives CDR1 DFQATT, CDR2 SNEGSKA (reference sequence). The CDR3 has 14 amino acids. CDR3 amino acids: CSGVGAPYYNEQFF. CDR3 in DNA: TGCAGCGGGGTCGGGGCTCCCTACTACAATGAGCAGTTCTTC.